This T cell receptor (beta chain) is from a study of blood T cell repertoires in COVID-19. Study details: PBMCs, B-cell-depleted T cells, or T cells provided the cDNA or gDNA that made up the material.

Per the germline V gene, CDR1 is SGDLS and CDR2 is YYNGEE. The V end was cut by 5 bases, the J end by 0 bases, with 15 bases between. The CDR3 runs 16 residues. Per the original data handling: Amplification from reference gene primers served as the basis for estimated nucleated cell counts. Using immunoSEQ multiplex PCR, the repertoire was profiled, and TCRdb retains in-frame clones only, with some absent. That table is the source of V, J and clone size, and D and trimming were worked out from the DNA. This table has 52,000 or so clones, approximately 82% appearing once. The receptor's source is a human donor in a cohort sampled during active COVID-19. This rearrangement joins TRBV9 to TRBJ1-3, with D perhaps matching TRBD1 (6 bases). The sample was peripheral blood. The CDR3 is CASSSDDRSSGNTIYF. The CDR3 nucleotides are TGTGCCAGCAGTTCCGACGACAGGTCCTCTGGAAACACCATATATTTT.